The 23 T cell receptor beta chains presented below share a single source sample, sequenced in a study of blood T cells in healthy people across ages. Primers used in a second PCR of roughly 6 to 11 cycles were a sample-barcoded 5' primer and a J-beta primer mix. TCRdb passed the 5' RACE reads through MiXCR, listing each CDR3 protein once. The sample contains some 1.7 million distinct CDR3 sequences, 28% of which appear only once. Sequences were obtained from blood. The source of these receptors is a woman aged 30 to 39 in good health.

CDR3 loop: CAISEQTEAYNSPLHF. The CDR3 coding sequence is TGTGCCATCAGTGAGCAGACTGAAGCCTATAATTCACCCCTCCACTTT. The chain has TRBV10-3 and TRBJ1-6; no reliable D call. Germline lookup yields CDR1 ENHRY and CDR2 SYGVKD. The CDR3 has 16 amino acids. V dropped 2 bases and J dropped 2 bases, with 10 bases sitting between them.

Notes on this clonotype: A much larger clone lies a single base off, so this may be a read error. The gene calls are TRBV7-2 and TRBJ2-4; D gene ambiguous. The DNA end favors TRBJ2-7, so the J call may be wrong. CDR1 and CDR2 from the germline V gene are SGHTA and FQGNSA. The CDR3 spans 12 residues. CDR3 sequence reads: CAGSPPSPEQYF. In nucleotides, the CDR3 is TGTGCCGGCAGCCCTCCTAGTCCCGAGCAGTACTTC.

Of note for this clonotype: One junction end disagrees with the germline gene, perhaps due to a read error. J is TRBJ1-2 and V is TRBV12-3 or TRBV12-4; TRBD1 is a possible D gene (5 bases). The CDR3 covers 14 residues. This chain's CDR3 is CASSFGSGAYSYTF. CDR3 DNA: TGCGCCAGCAGTTTCGGCAGTGGGGCGTATAGCTACACCTTC.

CDR3 loop: CASSPWEGNEQFF. In DNA form, the CDR3 reads TGTGCCAGCAGTCCCTGGGAGGGCAATGAGCAGTTCTTC. The chain employs TRBV28 and TRBJ2-1; 7 bases are shared with TRBD2. V shed 5 bases, J shed 6 bases, and the junction held 4 bases outside the gene matches. In germline, CDR1 is MDHEN, CDR2 SYDVKM. There are 13 residues in the CDR3.

About this clonotype: A read error may produce the germline difference seen at one junction end. The CDR3 region is CARSFNTLGNSPLHF. The CDR3 DNA follows: TGTGCCCGCAGCTTCAATACCCTCGGGAATTCACCCCTCCACTTT. The chain uses TRBV7-2 and TRBJ1-6, with D unclear. The CDR3 totals 15 residues. The germline V gene encodes CDR1 SGHTA and CDR2 FQGNSA.

This clonotype was detected only a few times. The chain recombines TRBV7-9 with TRBJ2-4, with TRBD1 matching 8 bases. The CDR3 spans 15 residues. After removal of 0 bases from V and 7 bases from J, the junction contained 5 bases not matched to a gene. Germline V CDR1 and CDR2: SEHNR, FQNEAQ (reference sequence). The CDR3 nucleotides read TGTGCCAGCAGCTTAGCGCCAGGGGGCCCCAACATTCAGTACTTC. Its translation: CASSLAPGGPNIQYF.

This clonotype came up a few times. Since a much larger clone is just one base distant, this may be a read error. The CDR3 DNA reads TGCAGCGCGGGCAGAAACTCCTACGGGCAGTACTTC. This translates into CSAGRNSYGQYF. The rearrangement uses TRBV29-1 and TRBJ2-7, with D unclear. Looked up from germline, CDR1 is SQVTM and CDR2 is ANQGSEA. CDR3 length: 12 residues.

The sample holds many counts of this clonotype. The chain couples TRBV7-2 to TRBJ2-4; 11 nucleotides agree with TRBD2. V was clipped by 5 bases and J by 0 bases; unmatched bases: 9. The length of the CDR3 is 18 residues. Looked up from germline, CDR1 is SGHTA and CDR2 is FQGNSA. The CDR3 reads CASSLRGTSGLAKNIQYF. The CDR3 coding sequence is TGTGCCAGCAGCCTAAGAGGGACTAGCGGACTAGCCAAAAACATTCAGTACTTC.

The rearrangement uses TRBV6-2 or TRBV6-3 and TRBJ1-1; a possible D gene is TRBD1 (5 bases). Germline loops: CDR1 MNHEY, CDR2 SVGEGT. This CDR3 has 16 residues. The ends were cut back, 2 bases at V and 3 bases at J, with 16 bases in the middle. CDR3 in DNA: TGTGCCAGCAGTTACCCACAGGCGCTCGTGGACACTGAAGCTTTCTTT. This codes for CASSYPQALVDTEAFF.

The chain employs TRBV12-5 and TRBJ2-2; 8 bases match TRBD1. The CDR3 is 14 amino acids. Germline V gives CDR1 LGHNT, CDR2 FRNRAP. V lost 6 bases and J lost 8; bases outside the gene matches: 8. CDR3 bases: TGTGCTAGTGGATCATCCAGGGGGCAGGGGGAGCTGTTTTTT. Its translation is CASGSSRGQGELFF.

A word on this clonotype: Possible read error: a much larger clone is one base away. The rearrangement joins TRBV4-3 to TRBJ1-4; D is uncertain. The CDR3 extends over 14 amino acids. Looked up from germline, CDR1 is LGHNA and CDR2 is YSLEER. Written as DNA, the CDR3 is TGCGCCAGCAGCCAAGTTGCAACTAATGAAAAACGGTTTTTT. It yields the protein CASSQVATNEKRFF.

This clonotype was counted ten times or more. CDR3 loop: CASSRDKSYGYTF. The CDR3 DNA follows: TGTGCCAGCAGCCGGGACAAAAGCTATGGCTACACCTTC. This chain uses TRBV5-5 with TRBJ1-2; TRBD1 might be the D (6 bases). This CDR3 has 13 residues. CDR1 is SGHKS, CDR2 YYEKEE, per germline (reference sequence). The germline V and J ends were trimmed by 4 bases and 4 bases, with 11 bases remaining between them.

The chain links TRBV15 to TRBJ2-1, with a tentative D call TRBD2 (7 bases). Germline CDR1 and CDR2: LNHNV and YYDKDF (reference sequence). The CDR3 has 15 amino acids. V lost 2 bases to trimming and J lost 8 bases, with 16 bases between them. In nucleotides, the CDR3 is TGTGCCACCAGCAGACGAGGGGGGGCCGTCGATGAGCAGTTCTTC. Its translation is CATSRRGGAVDEQFF.

The chain links TRBV20-1 to TRBJ1-5; 7 bases align to TRBD1. The CDR3 is 13 amino acids. Per the germline V gene, CDR1 is DFQATT and CDR2 is SNEGSKA (reference sequence). Germline trimming cut 3 bases from V and 7 bases from J; bases unmatched to any gene: 6. The CDR3 protein is CSASQQGNQPQHF. The CDR3 coding sequence is TGCAGTGCTAGCCAACAGGGGAACCAGCCCCAGCATTTT.

This clonotype was detected a few times. V is TRBV14 and J is TRBJ1-2; 8 bases agree with TRBD1. The CDR3 spans 15 residues. Germline V CDR1 and CDR2: SGHDN, FVKESK. The V gene end was trimmed by 4 bases and the J gene end by 2 bases; junction bases not matched to a gene: 6. Written as DNA, the CDR3 is TGTGCCAGCAGCCGAGGACAGGGTATCAACTATGGCTACACCTTC. The encoded protein is CASSRGQGINYGYTF.

This clonotype was counted between two and nine times. DNA for the CDR3: TGTGCCAGCAGTTTAAAGTGGCAGACTCGCTATGGCTACACCTTC. This sequence encodes CASSLKWQTRYGYTF. The chain couples TRBV28 to TRBJ1-2; no firm D call. V gave up 2 bases and J gave up 4 bases, with 14 bases separating them. The germline CDR1 and CDR2 sequences are MDHEN and SYDVKM. The CDR3 contains 15 residues.

This clonotype has only a few counts. The rearrangement joins TRBV2 to TRBJ1-1; perhaps TRBD1 as D (5 bases). The V gene's germline CDR1 is SNHLY and CDR2 FYNNEI. The CDR3 is 14 residues long. Between the trimmed V and J ends, which lost 6 bases and 1 base, there was a span of 12 bases. In DNA, the CDR3 is TGTGCCAGCAGGGGCAGGGTTGCGAACACTGAAGCTTTCTTT. This sequence encodes CASRGRVANTEAFF.

This clonotype was counted a single time. The chain combines TRBV24-1 with TRBJ1-5, with D possibly being TRBD1 (6 bases). CDR3 size: 13 residues. The germline V gene has CDR1 KGHDR and CDR2 SFDVKD. The V end lost 9 bases, the J end lost 3 bases, and 11 bases lay between the germline ends. The CDR3 region is CATVRDNNQPQHF. In DNA, the CDR3 is TGTGCCACCGTACGGGACAACAATCAGCCCCAGCATTTT.

The gene calls are TRBV6-5 and TRBJ2-4, with D unclear. The DNA end is a closer match to TRBJ2-7, so the J assignment may be wrong. The CDR3 covers 14 residues. Germline CDR1 MNHEY, CDR2 SVGAGI. CDR3 nucleotides: TGTGCCAGCAGTTACTCGCCCGGTACCTACGAGCAGTACTTC. It specifies CASSYSPGTYEQYF.

This clonotype was seen a few times. The junction differs from germline at one of its ends, possibly a read error. The CDR3 DNA reads TGCAGTGCTAGGTGGTCTAGCGGGAACAACGAGCAGTTCTTC. The encoded protein is CSARWSSGNNEQFF. The rearrangement links TRBV20-1 to TRBJ2-1, with 9 bases aligning to TRBD2. The CDR3 is 14 amino acids. The germline V gene has CDR1 DFQATT and CDR2 SNEGSKA (reference sequence).

The table lists this clonotype with a few counts. The chain carries TRBV2 and TRBJ2-7, with 7 positions matching TRBD1. Germline loops: CDR1 SNHLY, CDR2 FYNNEI. V shed 4 bases, J shed 5 bases, and the junction held 5 bases outside the gene matches. CDR3 size: 13 residues. The CDR3 DNA is TGTGCCAGCAGTGTAGAGGGGGCCGACGAGCAGTACTTC. Its translation is CASSVEGADEQYF. Filled out from reference TRBV2 and TRBJ2-7, the complete variable domain reads EPEVTQTPSHQVTQMGQEVILRCVPISNHLYFYWYRQILGQKVEFLVSFYNNEISEKSEIFDDQFSVERPDGSNFTLKIRSTKLEDSAMYFCASSVEGADEQYFGPGTRLTVT.

This clonotype was recorded many times. This chain connects TRBV12-3 or TRBV12-4 to TRBJ2-7, with unresolved D. CDR3 length: 13 amino acids. Trimming removed 3 bases at V and 3 bases at J, with 9 bases between. Written as DNA, the CDR3 is TGTGCCAGCAGTTTCGGACCGGTCTACGAGCAGTACTTC. This codes for CASSFGPVYEQYF.

The chain has TRBV7-8 and TRBJ1-2, with a tentative D call TRBD1 (5 bases). Germline CDR1 and CDR2: SGHVS and FQNEAQ. The CDR3 length is 14 residues. The V and J ends lost 3 bases and 4 bases respectively, with 12 bases between them. The CDR3 region has the DNA TGTGCCAGCAGCTTTGGGGGAAACGTCTATGGCTACACCTTC. Amino acid sequence: CASSFGGNVYGYTF. Using reference TRBV7-8 and TRBJ1-2 for the parts outside the CDR3, the full variable domain is GAGVSQSPRYKVAKRGQDVALRCDPISGHVSLFWYQQALGQGPEFLTYFQNEAQLDKSGLPSDRFFAERPEGSVSTLKIQRTQQEDSAVYLCASSFGGNVYGYTFGSGTRLTVV.